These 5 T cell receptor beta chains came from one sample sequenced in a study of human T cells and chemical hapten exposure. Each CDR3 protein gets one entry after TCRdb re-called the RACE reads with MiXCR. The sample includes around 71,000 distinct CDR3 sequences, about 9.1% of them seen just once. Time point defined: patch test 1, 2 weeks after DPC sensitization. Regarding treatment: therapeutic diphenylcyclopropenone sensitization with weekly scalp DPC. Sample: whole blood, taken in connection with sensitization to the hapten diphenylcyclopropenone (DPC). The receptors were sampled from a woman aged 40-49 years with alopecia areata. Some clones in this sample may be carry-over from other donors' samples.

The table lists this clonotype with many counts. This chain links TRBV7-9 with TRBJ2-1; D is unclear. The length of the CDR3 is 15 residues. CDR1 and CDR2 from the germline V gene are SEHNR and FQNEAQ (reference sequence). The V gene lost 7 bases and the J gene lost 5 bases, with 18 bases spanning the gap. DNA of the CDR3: TGTGCCAGCAACAGCTTACCAGCACCACACAATGAGCAGTTCTTC. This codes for CASNSLPAPHNEQFF.

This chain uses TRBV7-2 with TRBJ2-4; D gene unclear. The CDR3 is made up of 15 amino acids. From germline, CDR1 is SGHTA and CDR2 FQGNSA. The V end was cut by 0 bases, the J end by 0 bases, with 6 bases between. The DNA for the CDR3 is TGTGCCAGCAGCTTAGCTTTCGGAGCCAAAAACATTCAGTACTTC. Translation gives CASSLAFGAKNIQYF.

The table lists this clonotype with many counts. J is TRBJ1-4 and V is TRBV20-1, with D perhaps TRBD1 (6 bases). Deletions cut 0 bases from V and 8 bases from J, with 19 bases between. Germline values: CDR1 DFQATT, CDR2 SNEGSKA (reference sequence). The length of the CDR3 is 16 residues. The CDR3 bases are TGCAGTGCTAGAGATAGAGGATTAGGGGGTGGGGAAAAACTGTTTTTT. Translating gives CSARDRGLGGGEKLFF.

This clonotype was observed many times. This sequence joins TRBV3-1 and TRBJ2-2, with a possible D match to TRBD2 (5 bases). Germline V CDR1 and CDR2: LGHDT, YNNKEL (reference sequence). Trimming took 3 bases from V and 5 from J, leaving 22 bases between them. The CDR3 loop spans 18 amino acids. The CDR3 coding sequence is TGTGCCAGCAGCCATAGGATAGAGGCGGGTCCGGGGACCGGGGAGCTGTTTTTT. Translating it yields CASSHRIEAGPGTGELFF.

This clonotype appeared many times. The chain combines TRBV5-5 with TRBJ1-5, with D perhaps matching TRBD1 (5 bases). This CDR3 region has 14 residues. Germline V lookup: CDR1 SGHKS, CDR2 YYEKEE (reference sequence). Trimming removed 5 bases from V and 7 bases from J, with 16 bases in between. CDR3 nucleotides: TGTGCCAGCAGTTTCCTCAGGGCTGGCCAGCCCCAGCATTTT. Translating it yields CASSFLRAGQPQHF.